Below are 13 T cell receptor beta chains sequenced from a single sample in a study of shared clonotypes between healthy human individuals. Using immunoSEQ multiplex PCR, the repertoire was profiled, and TCRdb retains in-frame clones only, with some absent. The data show over 2,000,000 clones, 90% to 95% seen once. Only CD45RO-negative cells positively selected for CCR7 counted as naive CD8 cells, so terminally differentiated effector memory CD45RA+ cells were excluded. The sample comprised naive CD8+ T cells from PBMCs. The receptors derive from a man between 18 and 35 years old in good health. Some clones in this sample may be carry-over from other donors' samples.

The chain couples TRBV5-6 to TRBJ2-2, with D unclear. Trimming pared 0 bases from V and 5 bases from J, leaving 8 bases between. There are 14 residues in the CDR3. In germline, CDR1 is SGHDT, CDR2 YYEEEE. This chain's CDR3 is CASSLEASTGELFF. Here the CDR3 DNA reads TGTGCCAGCAGCTTGGAGGCCTCAACCGGGGAGCTGTTTTTT.

The chain uses TRBV28 and TRBJ1-2; D gene uncertain. The CDR3 is 13 residues long. The V gene lost 3 bases and the J gene lost 8 bases, with 13 bases spanning the gap. CDR1 is MDHEN and CDR2 is SYDVKM in the germline V gene. As DNA, the CDR3 is TGTGCCAGCAGTTTGCATAAAGAGAAGGGCTACACCTTC. Residues: CASSLHKEKGYTF.

V usage is TRBV9 and J usage is TRBJ2-2; D might be TRBD2 (6 bases). Germline V gives CDR1 SGDLS, CDR2 YYNGEE. Between the trimmed V and J ends, which lost 2 bases and 6 bases, there was a span of 20 bases. The CDR3 has 17 residues. This CDR3 is CASSVQHVGSLPGELFF. The CDR3 bases are TGTGCCAGCAGCGTCCAACACGTCGGGAGCTTACCCGGGGAGCTGTTTTTT.

A word on this clone: Other nucleotide sequences from this sample produce the same CDR3. J is TRBJ2-7 and V is TRBV27; D possibly uses TRBD1 or TRBD2 (5 bases each). CDR1 is MNHEY, CDR2 SMNVEV, per germline (reference sequence). V dropped 2 bases and J dropped 2 bases, with 10 bases sitting between them. The CDR3 consists of 14 residues. CDR3 sequence: CASSLTGAPYEQYF. CDR3 DNA: TGTGCCAGCAGTTTAACCGGGGCCCCCTACGAGCAGTACTTC.

The J gene is TRBJ1-1, the V gene TRBV18; D uncertain. V gave up 6 bases and J gave up 4 bases, with 18 bases separating them. This CDR3 region has 15 residues. The germline gives CDR1 KGHSH, CDR2 LQKENI. CDR3 residues: CASSLLGEGSTEAFF. DNA for the CDR3: TGTGCCAGCTCCCTACTCGGCGAGGGCAGCACTGAAGCTTTCTTT.

This clone showed up just once. This chain links TRBV27 with TRBJ2-7, with a tentative D call TRBD1 (5 bases). The germline V gene has CDR1 MNHEY and CDR2 SMNVEV (reference sequence). V lost 4 bases to trimming and J lost 6 bases, with 16 bases between them. The CDR3 runs 14 residues. In nucleotides, the CDR3 is TGTGCCAGCAGTTCGCCAGGGTCGGGTCGCGAGCAGTACTTC. It yields the protein CASSSPGSGREQYF.

J is TRBJ2-1 and V is TRBV5-4; D possibly corresponds to TRBD2 (5 bases). The V gene lost 4 bases and the J gene lost 2 bases, with 16 bases spanning the gap. CDR1 SGHNT and CDR2 YYREEE come from the germline V gene (reference sequence). The CDR3 sequence is 16 residues long. CDR3 nucleotides: TGTGCCAGCAGCGCTGACCCCGGGATAGCCTACAATGAGCAGTTCTTC. This encodes CASSADPGIAYNEQFF.

The chain recombines TRBV27 with TRBJ2-2; D possibly corresponds to TRBD2 (5 bases). The germline V gene encodes CDR1 MNHEY and CDR2 SMNVEV (reference sequence). The CDR3 has 15 residues. The V and J ends lost 5 bases and 6 bases respectively, with 16 bases between them. In DNA, the CDR3 is TGTGCCAGCAGTGAGTCGCGGGCTATTTCCGGGGAGCTGTTTTTT. It translates to CASSESRAISGELFF.

The chain carries TRBV5-2 and TRBJ1-5. TRBV5-2 is listed as a pseudogene. CDR3 length: 11 amino acids. In nucleotides, the CDR3 is TGTGCCAGCAGCTTCTGGCAGCCCCAGCATTTT. Translating it yields CASSFWQPQHF.

V usage is TRBV19 and J usage is TRBJ2-5; tentatively, D is TRBD1 (5 bases). The CDR3 length is 15 residues. V lost 5 bases, J lost 4 bases, and 17 bases lay in between. Germline V gene lookup returns CDR1 LNHDA and CDR2 SQIVND (reference sequence). The CDR3 spells CASSHRLRGGETQYF. CDR3 in DNA: TGTGCCAGTAGTCACCGACTTAGGGGTGGAGAGACCCAGTACTTC.

Here the CDR3 reads CATGTGPSSSEQYF. DNA of the CDR3: TGTGCCACCGGGACAGGGCCTTCTTCTAGCGAGCAGTACTTC. The V call is TRBV6-1, the J call TRBJ2-7, with TRBD1 matching over 9 bases. Germline values: CDR1 MNHNS, CDR2 SASEGT. This CDR3 has 14 amino acids. V lost 10 bases and J lost 6; bases outside the gene matches: 13.

This clone was observed a few times. The V call is TRBV30, the J call TRBJ1-1, with 7 bases aligning to TRBD1. The CDR3 runs 14 residues. Germline V gene lookup returns CDR1 GTSNPN and CDR2 SVGIG (reference sequence). V dropped 3 bases and J dropped 4; count of bases not matched to a gene: 8. CDR3 DNA sequence: TGTGCCTGGAGCTTGGGACAGTTTCTCACTGAAGCTTTCTTT. Translation gives CAWSLGQFLTEAFF. The full variable domain, rest sourced from reference TRBV30 and TRBJ1-1, is SQTIHQWPATLVQPVGSPLSLECTVEGTSNPNLYWYRQAAGRGLQLLFYSVGIGQISSEVPQNLSASRPQDRQFILSSKKLLLSDSGFYLCAWSLGQFLTEAFFGQGTRLTVV.

The chain recombines TRBV28 with TRBJ2-1; 7 nucleotides agree with TRBD1. V lost 2 bases and J lost 5; bases outside the gene matches: 6. Looked up from germline, CDR1 is MDHEN and CDR2 is SYDVKM. The CDR3 runs to 15 residues. CDR3 nucleotide sequence: TGTGCCAGCAGTTTAGGGACAGCCATCAACAATGAGCAGTTCTTC. Its protein product is CASSLGTAINNEQFF.